Reported below is one T cell receptor beta chain. Its specificity is unknown. As TCR cDNA was made by 5'RACE template switching, a universal primer site and UMIs were added. One entry per CDR3 protein, called by TCRdb with MiXCR from the 5' RACE reads. This sample has 60,000 to 85,000 distinct CDR3 sequences, with 6.5% found just once. The sample comes from a study of T cells after yellow fever vaccination. Across the whole study: Low-cell-number fractions were prepared with SMART-Seq v4 Ultra Low Input. Study-wide results and limits: Shared CD4/CD8 clonotypes were a small share, likely from convergent recombination. In post-booster samples, most primary-vaccination clones reappeared (approximately 95% CD4, 88% CD8).

Per germline, CDR1 SQVTM and CDR2 ANQGSEA. The V and J ends lost 7 bases and 7 bases respectively, with 22 bases between them. The length of the CDR3 is 14 residues. The chain links TRBV29-1 to TRBJ2-5; tentatively, D is TRBD1 (6 bases). This receptor was obtained from a man in his late teens or twenties who received the YFV17D yellow fever vaccine. Sequencing used CD8+ T cells sorted from PBMCs, obtained about 49 days after the first yellow fever vaccination. Here the CDR3 reads CSDGRWTVEGTQYF. The CDR3 DNA is TGCAGCGACGGAAGGTGGACAGTCGAGGGGACCCAGTACTTC.